Presented here are 5 T cell receptor beta chains from one specimen sequenced in a study of blood T cell repertoires in COVID-19. Sequencing was performed with immunoSEQ multiplex PCR; in TCRdb, only in-frame clones are kept and a portion is missing. This sample has roughly 360,000 clones; approximately 90% occur once, and the top ten carry 0.97%. Sequencing was performed on PBMCs or T cells enriched from blood (not recorded which). All receptors derive from a woman in her twenties or thirties with acute COVID-19.

The J gene is TRBJ1-1, the V gene TRBV19; 8 nucleotides align to TRBD1. Trimming at V came to 4 bases and at J to 3 bases, leaving 4 bases not matched to a gene. Germline V gene data show CDR1 as LNHDA and CDR2 as SQIVND (reference sequence). CDR3 size: 14 residues. The DNA for the CDR3 is TGTGCCAGTAGTACAAGGACAGGGTACACTGAAGCTTTCTTT. Its protein product is CASSTRTGYTEAFF.

The rearrangement uses TRBV30 and TRBJ1-2, with 8 positions matching TRBD1. CDR3 length equals 13 residues. The V gene's germline CDR1 is GTSNPN and CDR2 SVGIG (reference sequence). V shed 3 bases, J shed 2 bases, and the junction held 2 bases outside the gene matches. The chain's CDR3 is CAWRGQANYGYTF. The CDR3 nucleotides are TGTGCCTGGAGGGGACAGGCCAACTATGGCTACACCTTC.

This clone was picked up a small number of times. V usage is TRBV2 and J usage is TRBJ1-5; TRBD1 aligns across 8 bases. Germline CDR1 SNHLY, CDR2 FYNNEI. The CDR3 runs to 15 residues. After removal of 6 bases from V and 3 bases from J, the junction contained 7 bases not matched to a gene. The CDR3 protein is CASSRQGMFNQPQHF. The CDR3, as DNA: TGTGCCAGCAGCCGACAGGGGATGTTCAATCAGCCCCAGCATTTT.

This chain links TRBV6-5 with TRBJ2-7; TRBD2 might be the D (5 bases). V was cut by 4 bases and J by 2 bases, with 12 bases left in between. This CDR3 is built from 14 residues. The germline V gene encodes CDR1 MNHEY and CDR2 SVGAGI. CDR3 DNA: TGTGCCAGCAGTTCCCCCGGGATACCCTACGAGCAGTACTTC. Translated: CASSSPGIPYEQYF.

In this sample, this clone turned up once. The chain uses TRBV28 and TRBJ2-7; TRBD2 matches 12 bases. CDR1 MDHEN and CDR2 SYDVKM come from the germline V gene. The CDR3 contains 18 residues. After removal of 4 bases from V and 0 bases from J, the junction contained 10 bases not matched to a gene. DNA for the CDR3: TGTGCCAGCAGTTCGGTCGGGACTAGCGGGTCAACCTCCTACGAGCAGTACTTC. Protein: CASSSVGTSGSTSYEQYF.